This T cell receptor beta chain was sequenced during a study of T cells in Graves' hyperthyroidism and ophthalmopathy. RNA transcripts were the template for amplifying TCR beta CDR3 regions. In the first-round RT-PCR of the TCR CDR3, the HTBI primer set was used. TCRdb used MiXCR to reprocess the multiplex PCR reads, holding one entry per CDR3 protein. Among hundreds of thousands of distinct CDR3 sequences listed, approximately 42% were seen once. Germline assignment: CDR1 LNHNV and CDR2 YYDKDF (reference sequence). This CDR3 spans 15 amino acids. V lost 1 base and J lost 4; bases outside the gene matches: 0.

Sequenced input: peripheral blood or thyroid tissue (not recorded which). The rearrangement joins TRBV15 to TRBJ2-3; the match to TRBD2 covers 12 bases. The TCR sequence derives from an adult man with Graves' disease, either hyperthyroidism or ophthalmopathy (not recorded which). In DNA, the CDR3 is TGTGCCACCAGCAGAGCTAGCGGGGGGGCAGATACGCAGTATTTT. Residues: CATSRASGGADTQYF. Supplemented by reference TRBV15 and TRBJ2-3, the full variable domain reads DAMVIQNPRYQVTQFGKPVTLSCSQTLNHNVMYWYQQKSSQAPKLLFHYYDKDFNNEADTPDNFQSRRPNTSFCFLDIRSPGLGDTAMYLCATSRASGGADTQYFGPGTRLTVL.